The clone carrying this TCR beta chain has more than one count but fewer than ten. Its specificity is not known. This table comes from immunoSEQ multiplex PCR, and its TCRdb copy is limited to in-frame clones, with some not included. The repertoire holds approximately 23,000 clones, with 40% to 55% as singletons. This CDR3 is built from 15 residues. Trimming stripped 5 bases from V and 1 base from J, with 14 bases between. Germline V gene sequence: CDR1 SNHLY, CDR2 FYNNEI. This entry is derived from a study of radiation and T cells in renal cell carcinoma. The treatment here: 15 Gy SBRT to primary tumor, nephrectomy 4 weeks later. This renal cell carcinoma was of the clear cell type. Study-level findings and limits: Without pretreatment biopsies, baseline tumor clonotype presence was undetermined. Only small tumor regions of roughly 0.96 g were sampled.

The TCR comes from a woman between 45 and 60 years old with renal cell carcinoma. The starting material was tumor tissue, obtained from a patient whose treatment included radiotherapy and nephrectomy. V usage is TRBV2 and J usage is TRBJ1-1; D is unclear. The CDR3 spells CASSQPGRPNTEAFF. The CDR3 DNA follows: TGTGCCAGCAGTCAACCTGGACGGCCGAACACTGAAGCTTTCTTT.